Listed here are 8 T cell receptor beta chains from one sample, sequenced in a study of blood T cell repertoires in COVID-19. Libraries were prepared by immunoSEQ multiplex PCR; TCRdb keeps only in-frame clonotypes and omits some of them. The table includes some 25,000 clones, roughly 92% detected once. Sequenced material: peripheral blood. The receptors come from a woman in her forties or fifties with active COVID-19.

About this clone itself: An end of the junction differs from the germline gene, which may be a read error. The chain recombines TRBV7-7 with TRBJ2-1, with 9 bases fitting TRBD1. The CDR3 is made up of 13 amino acids. Germline CDR1 and CDR2: SSHAT and FNYEAQ (reference sequence). CDR3 sequence: CASSLGTGHEQFF. As DNA, the CDR3 is TGTGCTAGCAGCTTAGGGACAGGGCATGAGCAGTTCTTC. The full variable domain, with the rest looked up from reference TRBV7-7 and TRBJ2-1, is GAGVSQSPRYKVTKRGQDVTLRCDPISSHATLYWYQQALGQGPEFLTYFNYEAQPDKSGLPSDRFSAERPEGSISTLTIQRTEQRDSAMYRCASSLGTGHEQFFGPGTRLTVL.

CDR3 coding DNA: TGTGCCAGCAGCCCGCAAGGCCGGGGGAGGAATGAAAAACTGTTTTTT. Protein product: CASSPQGRGRNEKLFF. V and J are TRBV7-9 and TRBJ1-4, with D possibly being TRBD1 (5 bases). Germline V CDR1 and CDR2: SEHNR, FQNEAQ (reference sequence). The CDR3 spans 16 residues. The V gene lost 5 bases and the J gene lost 5 bases, with 18 bases spanning the gap.

This sequence joins TRBV28 and TRBJ2-3; 7 bases are shared with TRBD1. The germline V gene encodes CDR1 MDHEN and CDR2 SYDVKM. The CDR3 extends over 16 amino acids. The J segment lost 3 bases and the V segment lost 3 bases, leaving 9 bases of the junction unmatched. The CDR3 spells CASSFRGRFGTDTQYF. CDR3 nucleotides: TGTGCCAGCAGTTTCAGGGGGAGATTCGGGACAGATACGCAGTATTTT.

The genes are TRBV6-4 and TRBJ1-4; 8 bases are shared with TRBD1. CDR3 length: 21 amino acids. CDR1 MRHNA and CDR2 SNTAGT come from the germline V gene. V lost 1 base to trimming and J lost 0 bases; unmatched junction nucleotides: 16. The CDR3, as DNA: TGTGCCAGCAGTGACTTAGGAACCGGGACAGGCTTAGCTTCAACTAATGAAAAACTGTTTTTT. This encodes CASSDLGTGTGLASTNEKLFF.

The chain is built from TRBV11-2 and TRBJ2-3, with 7 bases identical to TRBD2. This CDR3 is built from 17 residues. Germline CDR1 is SGHAT and CDR2 is FQNNGV. The J segment lost 0 bases and the V segment lost 5 bases, leaving 11 bases of the junction unmatched. CDR3 loop: CASSRPTSDTSTDTQYF. In DNA form, the CDR3 reads TGTGCCAGCAGCCGCCCCACTAGCGACACTAGCACAGATACGCAGTATTTT.

The chain carries TRBV7-3 and TRBJ2-3, with TRBD2 identical over 8 bases. The CDR3 loop spans 13 amino acids. The V gene's germline CDR1 is SGHTA and CDR2 FQGTGA. The ends lost 5 bases at V and 5 bases at J; junction bases unmatched: 3. CDR3 DNA sequence: TGTGCCAGCAGCCCCGGGAGGGGAGATACGCAGTATTTT. As protein: CASSPGRGDTQYF.

V is TRBV28 and J is TRBJ2-4, with 8 bases identical to TRBD1. The CDR3 loop spans 13 amino acids. Looked up from germline, CDR1 is MDHEN and CDR2 is SYDVKM. The trim removed 10 bases at V and 5 bases at J, leaving 7 bases unmatched. Here the CDR3 reads CATLKGQENIQYF. The CDR3 nucleotides are TGTGCCACCCTAAAGGGACAGGAAAACATTCAGTACTTC.

This chain joins TRBV6-1 and TRBJ2-7; 8 bases are a match to TRBD2. The CDR3 length is 17 residues. After removal of 2 bases from V and 1 base from J, the junction contained 10 bases not matched to a gene. The germline V gene has CDR1 MNHNS and CDR2 SASEGT. As DNA, the CDR3 is TGTGCCAGCAGTGAACCCCTCCTAGCGGGCCTATCCTACGAGCAGTACTTC. It codes for CASSEPLLAGLSYEQYF.